The rows below give T cell receptor beta chains drawn from one sample of a study of memory B cells and T cells in multiple sclerosis. Sequenced by immunoSEQ multiplex PCR; TCRdb stores in-frame clones only, minus some. Seen here are roughly 45,000 clones, around 79% observed once, and the top ten hold about 1.1%. No antigen is known for these receptors. The sample was PBMCs from blood kept in culture. The receptors originated from a human donor with multiple sclerosis. The CDR3 runs from the conserved cysteine through the conserved F or W. D genes are given only for firm matches. Clone size is given for some rows only: seen once, a few or many times, or a class if the clone is expanded.

D	size	V	J	CDR3	DNA
NA	NA	TRBV5-1	TRBJ1-1	CASSLVNTEAFF	TGCGCCAGCAGCTTGGTCAACACTGAAGCTTTCTTT
TRBD1	few	TRBV19	TRBJ1-2	CASSMGQSSGYGYTF	TGTGCCAGTAGTATGGGACAGTCCTCGGGCTATGGCTACACCTTC
TRBD2	NA	TRBV27	TRBJ2-7	CASSPPLLAGDSYEQYF	TGTGCCAGCAGTCCCCCTCTACTAGCGGGGGACTCCTACGAGCAGTACTTC
TRBD1	NA	TRBV4-1	TRBJ2-7	CASSQEGTGRPYEQYF	TGCGCCAGCAGCCAAGAGGGGACAGGTCGTCCCTACGAGCAGTACTTC
TRBD1	NA	TRBV18	TRBJ1-1	CASSHDTGERTEAFF	TGTGCCAGCTCACATGATACAGGGGAAAGGACTGAAGCTTTCTTT
NA	NA	TRBV11-2	TRBJ2-1	CASSRGPDYNEQFF	TGTGCCAGCAGCAGGGGACCAGATTACAATGAGCAGTTCTTC
NA	NA	TRBV10-3	TRBJ2-7	CAISAGEYRSDEQYF	TGTGCCATCAGTGCAGGGGAGTATCGGAGCGACGAGCAGTACTTC
NA	NA	TRBV19	TRBJ1-4	CASSIIQVRATNEKLFF	TGTGCCAGTAGTATAATTCAGGTTCGAGCCACTAATGAAAAACTGTTTTTT
NA	NA	TRBV14	TRBJ2-2	CASSQVPRAQPGELFF	TGTGCCAGCAGCCAAGTACCCAGGGCCCAACCCGGGGAGCTGTTTTTT
NA	NA	TRBV2	TRBJ1-2	CASSAAGANYGYTF	TGTGCCAGCAGTGCGGCGGGAGCTAACTATGGCTACACCTTC
NA	NA	TRBV11-2	TRBJ1-2	CASSLIGAGHGYTF	TGTGCCAGCAGCTTGATCGGGGCTGGGCATGGCTACACCTTC
TRBD1	NA	TRBV18	TRBJ2-1	CASSPAGQDNEQFF	TGTGCCAGCTCGCCTGCGGGACAGGACAATGAGCAGTTCTTC
NA	once	TRBV2	TRBJ2-2	CASSGANSNTGELFF	TGTGCCAGCTCGGGGGCGAACTCGAACACCGGGGAGCTGTTTTTT
NA	NA	TRBV27	TRBJ1-3	CASKDVGRVVSGNTIYF	TGTGCCAGCAAGGACGTGGGTAGGGTAGTGTCTGGAAACACCATATATTTT
TRBD2	NA	TRBV7-9	TRBJ2-3	CASSFSGGAQDTQYF	TGTGCCAGCAGCTTTAGCGGGGGGGCTCAAGATACGCAGTATTTT
NA	once	TRBV6-5	TRBJ2-2	CASSYEGTGELFF	TGTGCCAGCAGTTACGAAGGGACCGGGGAGCTGTTTTTT
NA	NA	TRBV6-1	TRBJ2-7	CASSDEGPSYEQYF	TGTGCCAGCAGTGATGAGGGTCCCTCCTACGAGCAGTACTTC
TRBD1	NA	TRBV2	TRBJ1-5	CASGTVNQPQHF	TGTGCCAGCGGGACAGTCAATCAGCCCCAGCATTTT
NA	NA	TRBV7-9	TRBJ1-5	CASSSNLNNQPQHF	TGTGCCAGCAGCTCGAACCTCAACAATCAGCCCCAGCATTTT
TRBD2	NA	TRBV6-5	TRBJ2-3	CASSPRGVVTQYF	TGTGCCAGCAGCCCCCGGGGGGTGGTTACGCAGTATTTT
NA	once	TRBV4-2	TRBJ2-3	CASSPTSSRVGTDTQYF	TGTGCCAGCAGCCCGACCAGTAGTAGAGTCGGCACAGATACGCAGTATTTT
NA	NA	TRBV29-1	TRBJ2-1	CSATGTPRGDEQFF	TGCAGCGCCACCGGGACCCCGAGGGGGGATGAGCAGTTCTTC
TRBD1	NA	TRBV27	TRBJ1-5	CASRPYGTVYGNQPQHF	TGTGCCAGCAGGCCATACGGGACAGTCTATGGCAATCAGCCCCAGCATTTT
NA	NA	TRBV28	TRBJ2-1	CATGSYEQFF	TGTGCCACCGGGTCCTATGAGCAGTTCTTC
NA	NA	TRBV2	TRBJ2-2	CASTVSTGELFF	TGTGCCAGCACAGTGAGCACCGGGGAGCTGTTTTTT
NA	few	TRBV7-2	TRBJ1-2	CASSVTSGGYTF	TGTGCCAGCAGCGTTACCTCTGGTGGCTACACCTTC
NA	NA	TRBV10-3	TRBJ2-1	CAIRGAGEQFF	TGTGCCATCAGGGGGGCGGGAGAGCAGTTCTTC
NA	NA	TRBV11-2	TRBJ2-5	CASSLNSVETQYF	TGTGCCAGCAGCTTGAATTCTGTGGAGACCCAGTACTTC
NA	NA	TRBV10-3	TRBJ2-7	CAISAGWGGEQYF	TGTGCCATCAGTGCCGGATGGGGCGGGGAGCAGTACTTC
NA	NA	TRBV4-2	TRBJ1-2	CASSQATTAYYGYTF	TGTGCCAGCAGCCAAGCAACAACGGCATACTATGGCTACACCTTC
TRBD2	NA	TRBV7-2	TRBJ2-1	CASSYRGSGNYNEQFF	TGTGCCAGCAGCTACAGAGGTAGCGGGAACTACAATGAGCAGTTCTTC
TRBD2	NA	TRBV6-5	TRBJ2-5	CASSYGRGGRETQYF	TGTGCCAGCAGTTACGGCCGGGGGGGCCGAGAGACCCAGTACTTC
NA	NA	TRBV7-8	TRBJ1-5	CASSQDRPIRALDQPQHF	TGTGCCAGCAGCCAAGACCGTCCGATCAGGGCCCTCGATCAGCCCCAGCATTTT
TRBD2	NA	TRBV5-4	TRBJ2-5	CASSTNSGGGETQYF	TGTGCCAGCAGCACAAATAGCGGGGGGGGAGAGACCCAGTACTTC
NA	few	TRBV5-4	TRBJ2-4	CASSLAAEVNKNIQYF	TGTGCCAGCAGCTTGGCGGCGGAGGTTAACAAAAACATTCAGTACTTC
TRBD1	NA	TRBV10-3	TRBJ1-2	CAITETGGSGDYTF	TGTGCCATCACCGAAACAGGGGGCTCTGGGGACTACACCTTC
TRBD2	NA	TRBV28	TRBJ2-4	CASTSGGVNIQYF	TGTGCCAGCACTAGCGGGGGGGTAAACATTCAGTACTTC
NA	NA	TRBV7-2	TRBJ2-3	CASSSSSGTDTQYF	TGTGCCAGCAGCTCCTCCTCGGGCACAGATACGCAGTATTTT
NA	NA	TRBV7-2	TRBJ1-1	CASSLGVTFF	TGTGCCAGCAGCTTAGGGGTAACTTTCTTT
TRBD2	NA	TRBV5-6	TRBJ2-5	CASSLGLAGLYQETQYF	TGTGCCAGCAGCTTGGGGTTAGCGGGGTTGTACCAAGAGACCCAGTACTTC
NA	once	TRBV7-9	TRBJ2-7	CASSSTAYEQYF	TGTGCCAGCAGCTCGACAGCTTACGAGCAGTACTTC
NA	few	TRBV19	TRBJ1-3	CASSPGNSGNTIYF	TGTGCCAGTAGTCCCGGGAACTCTGGAAACACCATATATTTT
NA	once	TRBV25-1	TRBJ1-3	CASSAWENTIYF	TGTGCCAGCAGTGCTTGGGAAAACACCATATATTTT
NA	NA	TRBV27	TRBJ1-2	CASSPGGQNYGYTF	TGTGCCAGCAGTCCCGGGGGGCAGAACTATGGCTACACCTTC
NA	NA	TRBV2	TRBJ2-5	CASSPQETQYF	TGTGCCAGCAGTCCTCAAGAGACCCAGTACTTC
TRBD1	NA	TRBV6-5	TRBJ1-1	CASTLDRDTEAFF	TGTGCCAGCACCCTGGACAGGGACACTGAAGCTTTCTTT
TRBD1	NA	TRBV5-1	TRBJ1-1	CASSQSTGGGTEAFF	TGCGCCAGCAGCCAATCGACAGGGGGCGGGACTGAAGCTTTCTTT
NA	NA	TRBV9	TRBJ2-1	CASSVVGQSYNEQFF	TGTGCCAGCAGCGTCGTAGGGCAATCCTACAATGAGCAGTTCTTC
NA	NA	TRBV13	TRBJ1-1	CASISGNTEAFF	TGTGCCAGCATCTCGGGGAACACTGAAGCTTTCTTT
NA	NA	TRBV4-1	TRBJ2-7	CASSQDLHRAEQYF	TGCGCCAGCAGCCAAGATTTACACCGGGCCGAGCAGTACTTC